This T cell receptor (beta chain) was obtained from a study of blood T cells in healthy people across ages. Using a J-beta primer mix together with a sample-barcoded 5' primer, a second PCR was run for roughly 6 to 12 cycles. TCRdb processed the 5' RACE reads anew with MiXCR; each CDR3 protein has one entry. The sample carries about 1.5 million distinct CDR3 sequences, roughly 43% recorded once. The sample taken for sequencing was blood. This clonotype originated in a woman younger than 35 in good health.

The CDR3 region is CASGPTVGVLNEQFF. CDR3 in DNA: TGCGCCAGCGGGCCGACAGTAGGGGTCCTGAATGAGCAGTTCTTC. The chain is built from TRBV5-1 and TRBJ2-1; perhaps TRBD1 as D (5 bases). Looked up from germline, CDR1 is SGHRS and CDR2 is YFSETQ. The V and J ends lost 7 bases and 7 bases respectively, with 21 bases between them. CDR3 length equals 15 residues.